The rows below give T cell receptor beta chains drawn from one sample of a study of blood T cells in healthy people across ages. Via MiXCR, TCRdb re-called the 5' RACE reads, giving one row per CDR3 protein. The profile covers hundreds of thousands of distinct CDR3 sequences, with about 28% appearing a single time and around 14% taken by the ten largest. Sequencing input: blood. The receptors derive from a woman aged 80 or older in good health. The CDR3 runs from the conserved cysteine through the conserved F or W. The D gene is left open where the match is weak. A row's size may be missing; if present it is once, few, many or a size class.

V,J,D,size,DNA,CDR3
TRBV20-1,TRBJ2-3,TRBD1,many,TGCAGTGCAAAGATCTCCGGGACAGGGATAGCAGATACGCAGTATTTT,CSAKISGTGIADTQYF
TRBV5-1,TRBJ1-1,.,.,TGCGCCAGCAGCAGTGACACGTATGAAGCTTTCTTT,CASSSDTYEAFF
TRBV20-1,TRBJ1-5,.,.,TGCAGTGCTAGAGATCGGGTCTGGGGAAGCAATCAGCCCCAGCATTTT,CSARDRVWGSNQPQHF
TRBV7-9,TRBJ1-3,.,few,TGTGCCAGCAGCTTAGTAGGGGCTGGAAACACCATATATTTT,CASSLVGAGNTIYF
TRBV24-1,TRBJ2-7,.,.,TGTGCCACCAGTGACCCCTCCGTCGACACCTACTCCTACAATGAGCAGTACTTC,CATSDPSVDTYSYNEQYF
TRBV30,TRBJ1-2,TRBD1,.,TGTGCCTGGAGCCCTCCGGGACAGGGAAACTATGGCTACACCTTC,CAWSPPGQGNYGYTF
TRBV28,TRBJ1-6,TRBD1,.,TGTGCCAGCAATTCGGCGTTACTCCAGGGGGGCGATTCACCCCTCCACTTT,CASNSALLQGGDSPLHF
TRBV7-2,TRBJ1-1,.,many,TGTGCCAGCAGCCTGGAAATAAACATGAACACTGAAGCTTTCTTT,CASSLEINMNTEAFF
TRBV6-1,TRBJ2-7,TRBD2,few,TGTGCCAGCAGTGGAGCCGGACTAGCGGGGGCCTTCTACAATGAGCAGTACTTC,CASSGAGLAGAFYNEQYF
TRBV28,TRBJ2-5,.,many,TGTGCCAGCACATACAGGGACTTGGAGACCCAGTACTTC,CASTYRDLETQYF
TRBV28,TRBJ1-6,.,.,TGTGCCAGCAGTTCTCAGGGGATAGACTCACCCCTCCACTTT,CASSSQGIDSPLHF
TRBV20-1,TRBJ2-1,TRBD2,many,TGCAGTGCTAGAGATATGCGGAGTTCTTGGGGATCCCGGGGGGATGAGCAGTTCTTC,CSARDMRSSWGSRGDEQFF
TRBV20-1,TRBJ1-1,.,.,TGCAGTGCTCAAGGGGGGGTCGGCAACACTGAAGCTTTCTTT,CSAQGGVGNTEAFF
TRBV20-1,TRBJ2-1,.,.,TGCAGTGCTAGCGGCAAACCCTACAATGAGCAGTTCTTC,CSASGKPYNEQFF
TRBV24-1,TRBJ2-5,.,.,TGCGCCACCAGTGATCGGGACGGCCAAGAGACCCAGTACTTC,CATSDRDGQETQYF
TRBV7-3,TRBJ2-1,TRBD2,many,TGTGCCAGCAGCCTTGGGACTAGTAGCTCCTACAATGAGCAGTTCTTC,CASSLGTSSSYNEQFF
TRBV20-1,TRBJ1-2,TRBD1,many,TGCAGTGCTAGTGGGTCCGGACAGGGGGACTATGGCTACACCTTC,CSASGSGQGDYGYTF
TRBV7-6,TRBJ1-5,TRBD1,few,TGTGCCAGCAGCTTAGTAGCTGGGACAGGGGGCGTTCAGCCCCAGCATTTT,CASSLVAGTGGVQPQHF
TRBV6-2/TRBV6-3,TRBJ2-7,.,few,TGTGCCAGCAGTGCAAGGAACACCGGCGAGCAGTACTTC,CASSARNTGEQYF
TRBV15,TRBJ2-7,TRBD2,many,TGTGCCACCAGCAGAGATTTAGCGGGGGGAGTCTCCGAGCAGTACTTC,CATSRDLAGGVSEQYF
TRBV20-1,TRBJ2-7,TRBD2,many,TGCAGTGCTAGAGAGGGACTAGCGAGGGAGCAGTACTTC,CSAREGLAREQYF
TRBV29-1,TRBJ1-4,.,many,TGCAGCGTTGGTAATGAAAAACTGTTTTTT,CSVGNEKLFF
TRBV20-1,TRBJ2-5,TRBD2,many,TGCAGTGCTTCTTCGACTAGCGGGGGGGCCGAGACCCAGTACTTC,CSASSTSGGAETQYF
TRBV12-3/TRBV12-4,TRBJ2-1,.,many,TGTGCCACCTTGGCCCGGCATGAGCAGTTCTTC,CATLARHEQFF
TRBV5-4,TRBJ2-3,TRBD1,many,TGTGCCAGCAGCTTGGTGGGACAGGCAGACACAGATACGCAGTATTTT,CASSLVGQADTDTQYF
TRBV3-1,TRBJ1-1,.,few,TGTGCCAGCAGCCGGGATGACTGTGAAGCTTTCTTT,CASSRDDCEAFF
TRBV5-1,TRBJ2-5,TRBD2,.,TGCGCCAGCAGCTTATCCGGGGGGGGCCAGAAAGAGACCCAGTACTTC,CASSLSGGGQKETQYF
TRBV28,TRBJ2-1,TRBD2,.,TGTGCCAGCAGTCCAAGGGTACGGGCGGGAGTCTCTGAGCAGTTCTTC,CASSPRVRAGVSEQFF
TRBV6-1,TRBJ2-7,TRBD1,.,TGTGCCAGCAGTGAACCGACAGGGTGGGGTAGGAGGACCTACGAGCAGTACTTC,CASSEPTGWGRRTYEQYF
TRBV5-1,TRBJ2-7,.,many,TGCGCCAGCAGCCCCGATGACTACGAGCAGTACTTC,CASSPDDYEQYF
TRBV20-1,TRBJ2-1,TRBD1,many,TGCAGTGCTATCGGAGGGGACAGGGAGGTAAATGAGCAGTTCTTC,CSAIGGDREVNEQFF
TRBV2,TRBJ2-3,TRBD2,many,TGTGCCAGCTCACTAGCGGCTCTAGATACGCAGTATTTT,CASSLAALDTQYF
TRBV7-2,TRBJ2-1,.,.,TGTGCCAGCAGCTTAGGAAACAGGGACAATGAGCAGTTCTTC,CASSLGNRDNEQFF
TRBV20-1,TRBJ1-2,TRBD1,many,TGCAGTGCTAGAGATTGGAGACAGGGGCGTTCCACTAACTATGGCTACACCTTC,CSARDWRQGRSTNYGYTF
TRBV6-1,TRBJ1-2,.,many,TGTGCCAGCCCGGGGCCCGGGTTCCTCTATGGCTACACCTTC,CASPGPGFLYGYTF
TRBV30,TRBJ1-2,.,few,TGTGCCTGGAGCGCACCTCCATATGGCTACACCTTC,CAWSAPPYGYTF
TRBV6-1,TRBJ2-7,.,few,TGTGCCAGTGGGACCTCGACCTACAATGAGCAGTACTTC,CASGTSTYNEQYF
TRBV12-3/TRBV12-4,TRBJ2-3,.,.,TGTGCCAGCACCCATTCTAGCGCCAGCGCAGATACGCAGTATTTT,CASTHSSASADTQYF
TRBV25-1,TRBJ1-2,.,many,TGTGCCAGCAAAGGGACTCTGGGCGGCTACACCTTC,CASKGTLGGYTF
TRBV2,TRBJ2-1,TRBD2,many,TGTGCCAGCACTTGGACTAGTACCCATGAGCAGTTCTTC,CASTWTSTHEQFF
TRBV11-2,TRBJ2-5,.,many,TGTGCCAGCAGCTTAGTCGCCGGGGGCGAGACCCAGTACTTC,CASSLVAGGETQYF
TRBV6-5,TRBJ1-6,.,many,TGTGCCAGCAGTTCCAGGGGTCGTACGTCACCCCTCCACTTT,CASSSRGRTSPLHF
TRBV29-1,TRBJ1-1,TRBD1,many,TGCAGCGGCCGACCGGGACAGGAAAACACTGAAGCTTTCTTT,CSGRPGQENTEAFF
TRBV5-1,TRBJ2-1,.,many,TGCGCCAGCGGCTTAGGGGGGACCTCCTACAATGAGCAGTTCTTC,CASGLGGTSYNEQFF
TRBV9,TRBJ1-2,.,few,TGTGCCAGCAGCGTAGAGGAGGGGATTGCTAACTATGGCTACACCTTC,CASSVEEGIANYGYTF
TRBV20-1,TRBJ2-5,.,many,TGCAGTGCTTGCCCCACGTACCAAGAGACCCAGTACTTC,CSACPTYQETQYF
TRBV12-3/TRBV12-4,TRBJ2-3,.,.,TGTGCCAGCAGCCAGAACACCGGCCGCACAGATACGCAGTATTTT,CASSQNTGRTDTQYF
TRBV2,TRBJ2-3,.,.,TGTGCCAGCAAGCTCGCAGACACAGATACGCAGTATTTT,CASKLADTDTQYF
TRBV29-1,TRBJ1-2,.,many,TGCAGCGTTACAGTTTCTAACTATGGCTACACCTTC,CSVTVSNYGYTF
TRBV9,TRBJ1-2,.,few,TGTGCCAGCAGCCCCGACCCCGCCAGGGGCTATGGCTACACCTTC,CASSPDPARGYGYTF
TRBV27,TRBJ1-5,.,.,TGTGCCAGCAGCCCATGGGGGGGCAATCAGCCCCAGCATTTT,CASSPWGGNQPQHF
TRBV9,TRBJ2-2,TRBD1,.,TGTGCCAGCAGCGTAGTAGGGGGCATCGGGGAGCTGTTTTTT,CASSVVGGIGELFF
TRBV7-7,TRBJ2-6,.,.,TGTGCTAGCAGCTTATATCAGGGAACGCACTCTGGGGCCAACGTCCTGACTTTC,CASSLYQGTHSGANVLTF
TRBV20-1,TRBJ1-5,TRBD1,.,TGCAGTGCTAGCTACCAGGGGGGCAATCAGCCCCAGCATTTT,CSASYQGGNQPQHF
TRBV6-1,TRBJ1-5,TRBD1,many,TGTGCCAGCAGTCGGGACAGGGGCAATCAGCCCCAGCATTTT,CASSRDRGNQPQHF
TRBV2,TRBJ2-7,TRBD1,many,TGTGCCAGCAGTCTTCGACAGGGTCAAGCCTACGAGCAGTACTTC,CASSLRQGQAYEQYF
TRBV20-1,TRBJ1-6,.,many,TGCAGTGCTCCTTCAAGCGGTTGGTCCTATAATTCACCCCTCCACTTT,CSAPSSGWSYNSPLHF
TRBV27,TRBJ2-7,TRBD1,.,TGTGCCAGCAGTTTGAGGGGGAGACAGGGGGCTCACTCCTACGAGCAGGTCTTC,CASSLRGRQGAHSYEQVF
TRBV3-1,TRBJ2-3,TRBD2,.,TGTGCCAGCAGCAACGGGCGGGCGCGGGGGAATACAGATACGCAGTATTTT,CASSNGRARGNTDTQYF